This TCR beta chain was sequenced for a study of tumor and adjacent non-tumor tissue in lung cancer. Whole-study context: Samples averaged around 4 million productive TCRbeta reads each.

The CDR3 sequence is 15 residues long. Trimming stripped 1 base from V and 3 bases from J, with 13 bases between. The germline V gene encodes CDR1 LGHNA and CDR2 YNFKEQ. A modified ARM-PCR protocol with three rounds of nested PCR amplified TCRbeta. TCRdb reprocessed the multiplex PCR reads via MiXCR and lists one record per CDR3 protein. The sample contains over 100,000 distinct CDR3 sequences, 62% of which appear only once. No cell sorting was done before RNA was extracted from the tissue. This non-tumor lung sample came from over 3 cm beyond the tumor edge. Newly diagnosed lung cancer patients had thoracic surgery in China, August–late 2014, without prior chemotherapy. The study's findings and limits: Tumor TCR diversity, when higher, was linked to shorter survival.

A remark on this clonotype: Its cognate antigen is unknown.

This sequence originates from a man aged 55 to 70 with non-small cell lung cancer. The sample comprised distant non-tumor lung tissue. The chain is built from TRBV4-2 and TRBJ2-7, with D maybe TRBD2 (6 bases). This chain's CDR3 is CASSQGGVRNYEQYF. DNA of the CDR3: TGTGCCAGCAGCCAAGGGGGGGTCCGGAACTACGAGCAGTACTTC.